The present TCR beta chain was sequenced within a study of T-cell memory formation after mild COVID-19. Concerning this clonotype: What it recognizes is unknown.

V was cut by 5 bases and J by 8 bases, with 19 bases left in between. The CDR3 is 16 amino acids. Germline V gene sequence: CDR1 SEHNR, CDR2 FQNEAQ (reference sequence). TCRdb reanalysed the 5' RACE reads using MiXCR and keeps one entry per CDR3 protein. The data hold about 210,000 distinct CDR3 sequences, with 27% observed a single time. Overall study findings and caveats: Clones that contracted from day 15 to 85 had balanced CD4/CD8; later expanders were CD4+ biased. Second-wave clones with a day 37 peak had unconfirmed SARS-CoV-2 specificity.

The chain joins TRBV7-9 to TRBJ1-6, with D possibly matching TRBD1 (5 bases). This receptor was obtained from an adult woman who had mild COVID-19 (a few samples of this study predate the infection). Cell type and time point are not known. Sequenced material: PBMCs or a T cell subset sorted from them (not recorded which). CDR3 nucleotide sequence: TGTGCCAGCAGCCCCGGGACGGCCCTGCACCATTCACCCCTCCACTTT. Residues: CASSPGTALHHSPLHF.